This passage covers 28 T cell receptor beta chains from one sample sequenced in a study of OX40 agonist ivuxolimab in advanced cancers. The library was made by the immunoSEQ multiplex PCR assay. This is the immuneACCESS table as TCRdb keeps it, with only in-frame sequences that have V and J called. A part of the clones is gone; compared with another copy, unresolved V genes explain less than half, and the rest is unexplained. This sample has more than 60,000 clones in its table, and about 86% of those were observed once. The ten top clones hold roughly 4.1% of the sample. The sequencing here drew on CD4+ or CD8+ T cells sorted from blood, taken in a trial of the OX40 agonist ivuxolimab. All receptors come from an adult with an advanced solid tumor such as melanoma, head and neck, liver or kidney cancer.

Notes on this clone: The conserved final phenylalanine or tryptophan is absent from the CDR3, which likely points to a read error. The CDR3 DNA sequence: TGTGCCAGCAGTTTATCGAGCAGGGGGGTCCACGAGCAGTACCTC. Protein product: CASSLSSRGVHEQYL. V is TRBV27 and J is TRBJ2-7, with D tentatively TRBD1 (7 bases). Germline CDR1 is MNHEY and CDR2 is SMNVEV (reference sequence). V was pared by 0 bases and J by 5 bases, with 14 bases between. The CDR3 is 15 residues long.

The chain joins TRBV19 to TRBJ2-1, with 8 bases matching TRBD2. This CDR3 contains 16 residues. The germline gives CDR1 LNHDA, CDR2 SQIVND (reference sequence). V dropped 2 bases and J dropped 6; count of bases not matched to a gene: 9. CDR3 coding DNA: TGTGCCAGTAGTATAACCGCAGCCGGGGGGGGCAATGAGCAGTTCTTC. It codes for CASSITAAGGGNEQFF.

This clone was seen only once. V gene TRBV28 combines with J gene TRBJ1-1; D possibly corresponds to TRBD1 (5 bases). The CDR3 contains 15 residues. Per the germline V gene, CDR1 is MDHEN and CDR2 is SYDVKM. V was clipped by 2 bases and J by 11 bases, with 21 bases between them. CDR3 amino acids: CASSLHGVGETQAFF. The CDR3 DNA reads TGTGCCAGCAGTTTACACGGCGTAGGGGAGACACAGGCTTTCTTT.

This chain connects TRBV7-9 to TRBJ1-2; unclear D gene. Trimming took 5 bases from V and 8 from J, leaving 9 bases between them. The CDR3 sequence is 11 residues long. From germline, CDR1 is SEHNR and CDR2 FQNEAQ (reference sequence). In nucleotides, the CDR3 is TGTGCCAGCAGCCGCGACTGGGGCTACACCTTC. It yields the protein CASSRDWGYTF.

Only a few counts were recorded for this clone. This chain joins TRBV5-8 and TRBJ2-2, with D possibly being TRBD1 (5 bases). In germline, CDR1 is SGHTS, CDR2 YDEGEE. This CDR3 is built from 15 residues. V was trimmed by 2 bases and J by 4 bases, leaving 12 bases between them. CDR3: CASSFGQGRTGELFF. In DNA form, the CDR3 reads TGTGCCAGCAGCTTCGGGCAGGGCCGCACCGGGGAGCTGTTTTTT.

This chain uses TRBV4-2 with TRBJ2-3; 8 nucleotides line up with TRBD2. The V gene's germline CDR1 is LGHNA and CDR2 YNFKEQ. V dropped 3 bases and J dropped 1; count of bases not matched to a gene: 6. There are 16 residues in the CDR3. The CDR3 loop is CASSHPSGSGTDTQYF. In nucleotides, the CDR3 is TGTGCCAGCAGCCATCCTAGCGGGTCAGGCACAGATACGCAGTATTTT.

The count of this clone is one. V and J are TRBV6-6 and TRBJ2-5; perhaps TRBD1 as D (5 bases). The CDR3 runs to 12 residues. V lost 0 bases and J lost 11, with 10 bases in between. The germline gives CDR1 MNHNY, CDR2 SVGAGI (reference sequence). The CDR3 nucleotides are TGTGCCAGCAGTTACTCGACAGAAGAGCAGTACTTC. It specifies CASSYSTEEQYF.

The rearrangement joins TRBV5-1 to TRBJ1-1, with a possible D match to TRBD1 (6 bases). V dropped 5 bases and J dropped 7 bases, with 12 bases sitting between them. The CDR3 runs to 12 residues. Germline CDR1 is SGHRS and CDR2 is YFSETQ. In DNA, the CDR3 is TGCGCCAGCAGTAGGGACACCGATGAAGCTTTCTTT. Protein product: CASSRDTDEAFF.

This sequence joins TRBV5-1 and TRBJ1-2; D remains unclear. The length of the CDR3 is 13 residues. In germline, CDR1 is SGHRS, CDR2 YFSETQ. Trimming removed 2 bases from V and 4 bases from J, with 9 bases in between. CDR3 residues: CASSLVGSYGYTF. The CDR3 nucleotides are TGCGCCAGCAGCTTAGTAGGGAGCTATGGCTACACCTTC.

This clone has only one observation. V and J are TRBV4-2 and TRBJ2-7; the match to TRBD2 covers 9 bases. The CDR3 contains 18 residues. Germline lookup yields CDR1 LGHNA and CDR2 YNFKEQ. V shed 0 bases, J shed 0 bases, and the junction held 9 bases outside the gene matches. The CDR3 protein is CASSQEGSGGTFSYEQYF. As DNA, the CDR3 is TGTGCCAGCAGCCAAGAGGGAAGCGGGGGGACTTTCTCCTACGAGCAGTACTTC.

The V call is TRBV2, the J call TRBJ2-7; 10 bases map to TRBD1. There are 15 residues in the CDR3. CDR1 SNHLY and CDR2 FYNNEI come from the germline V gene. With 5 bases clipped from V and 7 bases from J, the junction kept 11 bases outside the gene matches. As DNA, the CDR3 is TGTGCCAGCAGTACCGGACAGGGGGACCTCTCGGAGCAGTACTTC. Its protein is CASSTGQGDLSEQYF.

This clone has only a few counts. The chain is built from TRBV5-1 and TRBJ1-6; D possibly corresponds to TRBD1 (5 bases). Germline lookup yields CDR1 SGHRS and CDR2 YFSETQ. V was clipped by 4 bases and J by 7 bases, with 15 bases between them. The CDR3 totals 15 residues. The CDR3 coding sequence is TGCGCCAGCAGCATGGAGACAGTTCGAAATTCACCCCTCCACTTT. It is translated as CASSMETVRNSPLHF.

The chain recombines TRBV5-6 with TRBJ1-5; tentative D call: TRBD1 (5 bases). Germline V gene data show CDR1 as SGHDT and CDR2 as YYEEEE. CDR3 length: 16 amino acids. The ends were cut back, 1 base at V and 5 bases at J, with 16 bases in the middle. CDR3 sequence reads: CASSLSGRDKDQPQHF. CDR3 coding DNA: TGTGCCAGCAGCTTGTCAGGCAGGGATAAGGATCAGCCCCAGCATTTT.

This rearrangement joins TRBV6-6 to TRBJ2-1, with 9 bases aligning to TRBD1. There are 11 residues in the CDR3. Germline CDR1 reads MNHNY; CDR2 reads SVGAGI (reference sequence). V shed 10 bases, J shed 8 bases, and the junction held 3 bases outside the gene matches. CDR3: CATRQGDEQFF. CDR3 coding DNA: TGTGCCACCAGACAGGGGGATGAGCAGTTCTTC.

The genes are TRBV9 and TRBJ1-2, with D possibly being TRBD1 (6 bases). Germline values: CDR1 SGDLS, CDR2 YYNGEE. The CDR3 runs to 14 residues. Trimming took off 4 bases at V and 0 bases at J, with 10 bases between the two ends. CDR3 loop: CASSNRDTNYGYTF. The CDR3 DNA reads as TGTGCCAGCAGCAACAGGGACACTAACTATGGCTACACCTTC.

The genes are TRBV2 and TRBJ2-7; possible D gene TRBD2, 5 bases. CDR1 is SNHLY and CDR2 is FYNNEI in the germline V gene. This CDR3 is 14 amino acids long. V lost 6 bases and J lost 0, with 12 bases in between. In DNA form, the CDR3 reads TGTGCCAGCAGGAAGGAGGTCTTCTCCTACGAGCAGTACTTC. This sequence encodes CASRKEVFSYEQYF.

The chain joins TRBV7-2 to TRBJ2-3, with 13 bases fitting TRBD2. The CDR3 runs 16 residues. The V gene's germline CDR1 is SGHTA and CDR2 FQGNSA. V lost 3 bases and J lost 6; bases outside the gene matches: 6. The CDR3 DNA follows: TGTGCCAGCAGCTTGGGACTAGCGGGGAGGGTTGATACGCAGTATTTT. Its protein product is CASSLGLAGRVDTQYF. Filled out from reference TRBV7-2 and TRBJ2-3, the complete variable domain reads GAGVSQSPSNKVTEKGKDVELRCDPISGHTALYWYRQSLGQGLEFLIYFQGNSAPDKSGLPSDRFSAERTGGSVSTLTIQRTQQEDSAVYLCASSLGLAGRVDTQYFGPGTRLTVL.

CDR3 residues: CAIRGQVNQPQHF. In DNA, the CDR3 is TGTGCCATCAGGGGCCAGGTGAATCAGCCCCAGCATTTT. The chain has TRBV6-1 and TRBJ1-5; perhaps TRBD1 as D (6 bases). This CDR3 is built from 13 residues. The V and J ends lost 10 bases and 4 bases respectively, with 14 bases between them. Per germline, CDR1 MNHNS and CDR2 SASEGT.

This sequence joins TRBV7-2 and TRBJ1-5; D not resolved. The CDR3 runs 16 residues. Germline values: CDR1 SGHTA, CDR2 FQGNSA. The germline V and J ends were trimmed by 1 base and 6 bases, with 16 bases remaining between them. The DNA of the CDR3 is TGTGCCAGCAGCTTAGATCCCCCCGGGATCGGTCAGCCCCAGCATTTT. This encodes CASSLDPPGIGQPQHF.

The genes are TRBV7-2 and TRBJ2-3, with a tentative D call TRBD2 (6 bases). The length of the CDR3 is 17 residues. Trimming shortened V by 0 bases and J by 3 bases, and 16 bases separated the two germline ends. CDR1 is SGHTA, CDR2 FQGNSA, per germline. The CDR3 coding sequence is TGTGCCAGCAGCTTAGCGCAAGGGGCGCGGGGAACAGATACGCAGTATTTT. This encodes CASSLAQGARGTDTQYF.

The CDR3 DNA sequence: TGTGCCAGCAGTGAAGCCGGCGCTGGGTCCACCTTC. Its protein is CASSEAGAGSTF. The chain is built from TRBV25-1 and TRBJ1-2; D ambiguous. Germline values: CDR1 MGHDK, CDR2 SYGVNS. CDR3 size: 12 residues. V was clipped by 2 bases and J by 13 bases, with 14 bases between them.

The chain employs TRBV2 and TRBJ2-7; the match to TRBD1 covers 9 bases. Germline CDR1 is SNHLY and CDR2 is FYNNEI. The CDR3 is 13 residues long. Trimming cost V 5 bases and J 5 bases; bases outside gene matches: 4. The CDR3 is CASSKDRGDEQYF. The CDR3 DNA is TGTGCCAGCAGTAAGGACAGGGGAGACGAGCAGTACTTC.

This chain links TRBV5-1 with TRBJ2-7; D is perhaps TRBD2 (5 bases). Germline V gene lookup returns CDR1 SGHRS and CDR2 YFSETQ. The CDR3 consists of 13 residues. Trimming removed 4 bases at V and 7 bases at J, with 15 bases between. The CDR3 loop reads CASSLPGGGEQYF. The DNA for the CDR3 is TGCGCCAGCAGCCTACCCGGAGGCGGGGAGCAGTACTTC.

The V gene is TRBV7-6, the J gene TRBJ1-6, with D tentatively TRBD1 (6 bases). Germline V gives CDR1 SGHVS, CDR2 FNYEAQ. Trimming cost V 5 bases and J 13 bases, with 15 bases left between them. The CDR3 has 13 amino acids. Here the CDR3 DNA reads TGTGCCAGCAGCCGAGACCCCGACAGGCCCCTCCACTTT. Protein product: CASSRDPDRPLHF.

CDR3 amino acids: CASSPRTGGSPLHF. CDR3 bases: TGTGCCAGCAGTCCCAGGACAGGGGGTTCACCCCTCCACTTT. The rearrangement uses TRBV28 and TRBJ1-6, with 10 bases matching TRBD1. The CDR3 runs 14 residues. Germline loops: CDR1 MDHEN, CDR2 SYDVKM. V lost 5 bases, J lost 9 bases, and 4 bases stayed unmatched.

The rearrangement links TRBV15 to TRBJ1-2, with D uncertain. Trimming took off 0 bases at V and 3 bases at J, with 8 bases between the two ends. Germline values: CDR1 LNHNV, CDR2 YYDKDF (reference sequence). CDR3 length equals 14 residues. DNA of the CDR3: TGTGCCACCAGCAGAGATCCCCAGTACTATGGCTACACCTTC. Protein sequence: CATSRDPQYYGYTF.

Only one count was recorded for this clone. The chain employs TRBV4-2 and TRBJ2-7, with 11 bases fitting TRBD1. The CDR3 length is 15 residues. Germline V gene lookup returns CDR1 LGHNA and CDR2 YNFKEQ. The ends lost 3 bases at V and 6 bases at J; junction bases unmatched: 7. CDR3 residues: CASSQGTGGLVEQYF. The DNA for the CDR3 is TGTGCCAGCAGCCAGGGGACAGGGGGTCTGGTCGAGCAGTACTTC.

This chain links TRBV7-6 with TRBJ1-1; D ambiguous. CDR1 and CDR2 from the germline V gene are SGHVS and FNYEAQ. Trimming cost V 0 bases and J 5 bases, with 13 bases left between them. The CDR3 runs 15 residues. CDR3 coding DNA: TGTGCCAGCAGCTTAGCCGGGCCGGGGAGGACTGAAGCTTTCTTT. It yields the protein CASSLAGPGRTEAFF.